This T cell receptor (beta chain) comes out of a study of cytomegalovirus exposure and HLA in healthy donors. The PCR had 60 Vbeta and 13 Jbeta primers. Clones were read by immunoSEQ multiplex PCR, and TCRdb kept only the in-frame ones, dropping some. The profile shows 180,000 or so clones, roughly four fifths of them singletons. Germline values: CDR1 MNHNS, CDR2 SASEGT. V lost 4 bases and J lost 5; bases outside the gene matches: 8. This CDR3 has 15 residues. This TCR derives from a woman between 50 and 59 years old in good health and CMV-seropositive. The V gene is TRBV6-1, the J gene TRBJ1-1, with 9 positions matching TRBD1. Sequencing input: PBMCs. The CDR3 loop reads CASSVGQGIATEAFF. The DNA for the CDR3 is TGTGCCAGCAGTGTCGGACAGGGGATCGCGACTGAAGCTTTCTTT.